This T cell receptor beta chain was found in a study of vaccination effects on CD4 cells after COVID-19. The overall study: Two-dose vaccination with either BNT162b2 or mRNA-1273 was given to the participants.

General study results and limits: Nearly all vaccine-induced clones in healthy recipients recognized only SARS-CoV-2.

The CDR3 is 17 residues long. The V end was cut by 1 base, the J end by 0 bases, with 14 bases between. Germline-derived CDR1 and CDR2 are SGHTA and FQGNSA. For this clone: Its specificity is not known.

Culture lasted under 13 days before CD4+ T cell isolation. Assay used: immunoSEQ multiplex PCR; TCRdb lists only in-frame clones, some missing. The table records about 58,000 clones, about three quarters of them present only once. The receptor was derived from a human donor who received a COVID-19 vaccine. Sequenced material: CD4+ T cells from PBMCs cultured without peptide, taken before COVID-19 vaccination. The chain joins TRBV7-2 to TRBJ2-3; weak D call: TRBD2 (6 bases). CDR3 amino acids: CASSLGSAGSSTDTQYF. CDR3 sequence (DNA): TGTGCCAGCAGCTTAGGATCGGCGGGGTCTAGCACAGATACGCAGTATTTT.